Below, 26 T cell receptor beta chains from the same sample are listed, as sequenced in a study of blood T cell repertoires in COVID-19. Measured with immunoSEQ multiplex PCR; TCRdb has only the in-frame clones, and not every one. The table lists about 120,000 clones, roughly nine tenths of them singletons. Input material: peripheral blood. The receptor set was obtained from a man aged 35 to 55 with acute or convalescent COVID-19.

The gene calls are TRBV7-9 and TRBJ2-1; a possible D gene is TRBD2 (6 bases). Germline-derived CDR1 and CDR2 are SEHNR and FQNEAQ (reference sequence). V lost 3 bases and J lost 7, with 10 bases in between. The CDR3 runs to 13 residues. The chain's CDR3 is CASSFREDNEQFF. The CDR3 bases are TGTGCCAGCAGCTTCAGGGAGGATAATGAGCAGTTCTTC.

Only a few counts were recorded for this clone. CDR3 in DNA: TGTGCCAGCAGCTTAGAGGGGGGGCCGCGGGTCACTGAAGCTTTCTTT. Translated, it gives CASSLEGGPRVTEAFF. V gene TRBV7-6 combines with J gene TRBJ1-1; maybe TRBD1 (6 bases). The CDR3 has 16 amino acids. The V end was cut by 1 base, the J end by 4 bases, with 16 bases between. The germline gives CDR1 SGHVS, CDR2 FNYEAQ. Complete variable domain (other parts from reference TRBV7-6 and TRBJ1-1): GAGVSQSPRYKVTKRGQDVALRCDPISGHVSLYWYRQALGQGPEFLTYFNYEAQQDKSGLPNDRFSAERPEGSISTLTIQRTEQRDSAMYRCASSLEGGPRVTEAFFGQGTRLTVV.

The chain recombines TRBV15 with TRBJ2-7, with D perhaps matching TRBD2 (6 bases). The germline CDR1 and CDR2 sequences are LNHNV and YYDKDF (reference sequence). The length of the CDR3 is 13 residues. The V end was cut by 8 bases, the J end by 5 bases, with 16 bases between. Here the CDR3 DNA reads TGTGCCACCGCCGCGGGGATTGTTAACGAGCAGTACTTC. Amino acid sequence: CATAAGIVNEQYF.

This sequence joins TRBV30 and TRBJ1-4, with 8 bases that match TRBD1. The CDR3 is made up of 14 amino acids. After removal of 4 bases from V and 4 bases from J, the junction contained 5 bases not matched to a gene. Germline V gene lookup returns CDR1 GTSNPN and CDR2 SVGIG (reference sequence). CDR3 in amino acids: CAWTPGQDNEKLFF. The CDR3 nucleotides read TGTGCCTGGACGCCGGGACAGGATAATGAAAAACTGTTTTTT.

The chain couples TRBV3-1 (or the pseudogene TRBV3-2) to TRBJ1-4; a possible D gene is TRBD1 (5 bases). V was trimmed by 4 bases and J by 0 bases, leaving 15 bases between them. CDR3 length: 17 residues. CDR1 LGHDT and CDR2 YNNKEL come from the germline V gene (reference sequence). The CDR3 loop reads CASSPNIPRATNEKLFF. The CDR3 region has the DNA TGTGCCAGCAGCCCCAATATCCCCAGGGCAACTAATGAAAAACTGTTTTTT.

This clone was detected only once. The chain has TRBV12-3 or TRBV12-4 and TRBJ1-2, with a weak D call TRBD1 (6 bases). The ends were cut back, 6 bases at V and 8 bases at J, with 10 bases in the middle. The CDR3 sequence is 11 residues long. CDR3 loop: CASSRGGGYTF. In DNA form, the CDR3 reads TGTGCCAGCAGCAGAGGGGGAGGCTACACCTTC.

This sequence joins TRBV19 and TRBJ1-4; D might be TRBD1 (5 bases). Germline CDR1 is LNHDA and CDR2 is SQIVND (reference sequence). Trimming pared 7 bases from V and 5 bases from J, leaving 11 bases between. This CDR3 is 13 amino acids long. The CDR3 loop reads CASTATVNEKLFF. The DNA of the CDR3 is TGTGCCAGTACCGCGACAGTAAATGAAAAACTGTTTTTT. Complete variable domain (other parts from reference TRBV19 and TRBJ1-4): DGGITQSPKYLFRKEGQNVTLSCEQNLNHDAMYWYRQDPGQGLRLIYYSQIVNDFQKGDIAEGYSVSREKKESFPLTVTSAQKNPTAFYLCASTATVNEKLFFGSGTQLSVL.

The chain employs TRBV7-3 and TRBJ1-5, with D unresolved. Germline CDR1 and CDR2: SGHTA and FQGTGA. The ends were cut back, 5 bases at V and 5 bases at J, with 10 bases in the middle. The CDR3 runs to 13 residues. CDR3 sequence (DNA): TGTGCCAGCAGCCCAAACCGGGATCAGCCCCAGCATTTT. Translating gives CASSPNRDQPQHF.

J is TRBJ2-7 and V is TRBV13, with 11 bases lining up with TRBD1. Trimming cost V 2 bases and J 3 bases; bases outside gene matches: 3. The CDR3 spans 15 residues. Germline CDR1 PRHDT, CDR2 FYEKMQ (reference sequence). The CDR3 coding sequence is TGTGCCAGCAGCTTAAAGGGACAGGGGGTCTACGAGCAGTACTTC. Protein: CASSLKGQGVYEQYF.

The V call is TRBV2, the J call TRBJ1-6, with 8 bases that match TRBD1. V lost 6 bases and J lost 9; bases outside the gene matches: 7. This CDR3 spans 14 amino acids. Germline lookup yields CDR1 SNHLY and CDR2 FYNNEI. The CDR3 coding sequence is TGTGCCAGCAGCGTTACAGGGGGAGGTTCACCCCTCCACTTT. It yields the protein CASSVTGGGSPLHF.

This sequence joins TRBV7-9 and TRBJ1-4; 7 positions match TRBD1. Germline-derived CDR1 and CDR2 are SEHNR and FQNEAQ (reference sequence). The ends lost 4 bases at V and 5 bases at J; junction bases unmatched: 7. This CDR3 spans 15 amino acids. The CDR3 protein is CASSSTTGRNEKLFF. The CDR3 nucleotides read TGTGCCAGCAGCTCAACGACAGGGCGGAATGAAAAACTGTTTTTT.

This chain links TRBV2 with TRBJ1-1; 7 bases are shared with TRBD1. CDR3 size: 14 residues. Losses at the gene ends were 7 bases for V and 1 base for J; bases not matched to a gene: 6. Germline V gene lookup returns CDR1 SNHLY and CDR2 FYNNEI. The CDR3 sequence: CASTRDRGNTEAFF. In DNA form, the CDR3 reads TGTGCCAGCACTAGGGACAGAGGGAACACTGAAGCTTTCTTT. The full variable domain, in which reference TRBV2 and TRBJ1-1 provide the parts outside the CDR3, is EPEVTQTPSHQVTQMGQEVILRCVPISNHLYFYWYRQILGQKVEFLVSFYNNEISEKSEIFDDQFSVERPDGSNFTLKIRSTKLEDSAMYFCASTRDRGNTEAFFGQGTRLTVV.

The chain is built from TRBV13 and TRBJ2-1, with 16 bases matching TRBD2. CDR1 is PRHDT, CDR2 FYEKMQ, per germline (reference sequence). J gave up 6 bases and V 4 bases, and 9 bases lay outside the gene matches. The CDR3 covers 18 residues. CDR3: CASSSDSGTSGGVNEQFF. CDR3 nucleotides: TGTGCCAGCAGCTCCGATTCGGGGACTAGCGGGGGGGTCAATGAGCAGTTCTTC.

The DNA for the CDR3 is TGTGCCAGCAGCAAGTCCGGGGGACAGTCAGACTATGGCTACACCTTC. It translates to CASSKSGGQSDYGYTF. The chain recombines TRBV27 with TRBJ1-2; 7 nucleotides agree with TRBD1. V was clipped by 6 bases and J by 3 bases; unmatched bases: 13. Germline V gene lookup returns CDR1 MNHEY and CDR2 SMNVEV (reference sequence). The CDR3 length is 16 residues.

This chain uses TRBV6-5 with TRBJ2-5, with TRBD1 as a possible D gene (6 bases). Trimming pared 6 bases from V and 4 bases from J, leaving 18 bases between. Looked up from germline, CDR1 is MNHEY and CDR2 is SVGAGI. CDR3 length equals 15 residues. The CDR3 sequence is CASSLRAGAGETQYF. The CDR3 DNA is TGTGCCAGCAGCCTCCGGGCAGGGGCGGGAGAGACCCAGTACTTC.

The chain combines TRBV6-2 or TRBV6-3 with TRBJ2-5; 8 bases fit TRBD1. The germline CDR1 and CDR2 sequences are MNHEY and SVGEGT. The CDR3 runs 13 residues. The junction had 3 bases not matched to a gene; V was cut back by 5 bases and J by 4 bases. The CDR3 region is CASSQDRGETQYF. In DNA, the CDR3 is TGTGCCAGCAGTCAAGACAGGGGAGAGACCCAGTACTTC.

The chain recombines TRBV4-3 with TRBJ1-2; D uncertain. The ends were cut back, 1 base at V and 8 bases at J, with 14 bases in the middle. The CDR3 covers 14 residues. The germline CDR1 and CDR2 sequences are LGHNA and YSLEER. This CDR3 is CASSQAAGDFGYTF. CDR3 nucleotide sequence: TGCGCCAGCAGCCAAGCGGCGGGAGATTTCGGCTACACCTTC.

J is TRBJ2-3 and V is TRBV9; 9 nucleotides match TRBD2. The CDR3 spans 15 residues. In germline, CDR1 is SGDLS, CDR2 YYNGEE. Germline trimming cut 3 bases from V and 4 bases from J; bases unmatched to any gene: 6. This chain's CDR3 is CASSALTSGADTQYF. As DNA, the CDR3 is TGTGCCAGCAGCGCCTTGACTAGCGGAGCAGATACGCAGTATTTT.

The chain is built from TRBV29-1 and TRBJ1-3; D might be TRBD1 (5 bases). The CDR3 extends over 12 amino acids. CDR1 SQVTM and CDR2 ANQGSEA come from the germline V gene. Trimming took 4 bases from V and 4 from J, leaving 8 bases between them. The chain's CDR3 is CSVGRVGNTIYF. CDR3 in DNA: TGCAGCGTTGGCAGGGTCGGAAACACCATATATTTT.

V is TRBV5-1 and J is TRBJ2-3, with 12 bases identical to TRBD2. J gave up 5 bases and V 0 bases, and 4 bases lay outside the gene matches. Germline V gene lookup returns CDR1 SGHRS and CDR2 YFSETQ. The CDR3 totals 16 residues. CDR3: CASSLVTSGSGDTQYF. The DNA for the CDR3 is TGCGCCAGCAGCTTGGTGACTAGCGGGAGTGGAGATACGCAGTATTTT. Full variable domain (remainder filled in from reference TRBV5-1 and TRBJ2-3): KAGVTQTPRYLIKTRGQQVTLSCSPISGHRSVSWYQQTPGQGLQFLFEYFSETQRNKGNFPGRFSGRQFSNSRSEMNVSTLELGDSALYLCASSLVTSGSGDTQYFGPGTRLTVL.

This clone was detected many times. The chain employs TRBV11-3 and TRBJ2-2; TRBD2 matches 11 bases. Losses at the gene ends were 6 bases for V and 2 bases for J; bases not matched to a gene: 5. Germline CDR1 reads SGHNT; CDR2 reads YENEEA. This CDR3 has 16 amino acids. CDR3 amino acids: CASSLTSGGNTGELFF. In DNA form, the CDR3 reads TGTGCCAGCAGTCTCACTAGCGGGGGCAACACCGGGGAGCTGTTTTTT.

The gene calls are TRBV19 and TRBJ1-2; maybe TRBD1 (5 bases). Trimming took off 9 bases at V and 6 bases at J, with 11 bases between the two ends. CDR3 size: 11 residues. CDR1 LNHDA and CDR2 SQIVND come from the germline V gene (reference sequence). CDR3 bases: TGTGCCAGCGGGCGCAGGGATGGCTACACCTTC. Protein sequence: CASGRRDGYTF.

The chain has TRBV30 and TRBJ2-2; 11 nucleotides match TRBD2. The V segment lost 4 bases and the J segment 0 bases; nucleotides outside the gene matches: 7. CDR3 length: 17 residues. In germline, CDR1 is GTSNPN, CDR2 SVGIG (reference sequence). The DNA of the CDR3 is TGTGCCTGGACACCCCTTAGCGGGAGGGCGAACACCGGGGAGCTGTTTTTT. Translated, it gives CAWTPLSGRANTGELFF.

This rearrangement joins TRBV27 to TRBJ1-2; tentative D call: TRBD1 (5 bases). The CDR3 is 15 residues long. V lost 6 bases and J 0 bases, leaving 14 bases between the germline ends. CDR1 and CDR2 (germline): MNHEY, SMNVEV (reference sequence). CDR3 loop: CASSLTGTPNYGYTF. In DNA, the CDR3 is TGTGCCAGCAGCCTAACCGGGACTCCTAACTATGGCTACACCTTC.

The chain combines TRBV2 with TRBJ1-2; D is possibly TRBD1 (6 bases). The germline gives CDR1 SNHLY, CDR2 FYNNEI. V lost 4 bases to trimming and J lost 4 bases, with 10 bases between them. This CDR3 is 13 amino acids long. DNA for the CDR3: TGTGCCAGCAGTGGAGACAGGCGCTATGGCTACACCTTC. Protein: CASSGDRRYGYTF.

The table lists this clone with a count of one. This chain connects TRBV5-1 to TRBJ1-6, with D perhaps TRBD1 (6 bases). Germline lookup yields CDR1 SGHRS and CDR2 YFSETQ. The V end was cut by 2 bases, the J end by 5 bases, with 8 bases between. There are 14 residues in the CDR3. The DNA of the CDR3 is TGCGCCAGCAGCTTACAGGGTGATAATTCACCCCTCCACTTT. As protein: CASSLQGDNSPLHF.